The 25 T cell receptor beta chains reported below all come from one sample, sequenced in a study of blood T cell repertoires in COVID-19. The method was immunoSEQ multiplex PCR; TCRdb's version includes in-frame clones alone and lacks a portion of them. The data contain approximately 170,000 clones, roughly four fifths of them singletons. Sequences were obtained from peripheral blood. The receptors originated from a woman aged 50 to 60 with acute or convalescent COVID-19.

The chain joins TRBV19 to TRBJ2-2; no firm D call. The V gene's germline CDR1 is LNHDA and CDR2 SQIVND (reference sequence). Between the trimmed V and J ends, which lost 1 base and 2 bases, there was a span of 5 bases. The CDR3 is 14 residues long. The CDR3 here is CASSIGLNTGELFF. The CDR3 DNA follows: TGTGCCAGTAGTATAGGGCTCAACACCGGGGAGCTGTTTTTT. The full variable domain, in which reference TRBV19 and TRBJ2-2 provide the parts outside the CDR3, is DGGITQSPKYLFRKEGQNVTLSCEQNLNHDAMYWYRQDPGQGLRLIYYSQIVNDFQKGDIAEGYSVSREKKESFPLTVTSAQKNPTAFYLCASSIGLNTGELFFGEGSRLTVL.

This clone was recorded once. The chain's CDR3 is CASSPHRDSYEQYF. In DNA form, the CDR3 reads TGTGCCAGCAGTCCCCACCGGGACAGCTACGAGCAGTACTTC. V is TRBV28 and J is TRBJ2-7; 7 positions match TRBD1. The CDR3 covers 14 residues. Germline-derived CDR1 and CDR2 are MDHEN and SYDVKM. Trimming took 5 bases from V and 3 from J; bases not matched to a gene: 7.

The chain carries TRBV2 and TRBJ1-1, with TRBD1 identical over 7 bases. The CDR3 totals 13 residues. Looked up from germline, CDR1 is SNHLY and CDR2 is FYNNEI. V gave up 5 bases and J gave up 4 bases; unmatched junction bases: 4. This CDR3 reads CASSQTGLTEAFF. As DNA, the CDR3 is TGTGCCAGCAGTCAGACAGGGCTCACTGAAGCTTTCTTT.

The V and J genes are TRBV4-1 and TRBJ2-7; 7 bases align to TRBD2. The V gene's germline CDR1 is MGHRA and CDR2 YSYEKL. The junction had 13 bases not matched to a gene; V was cut back by 4 bases and J by 7 bases. CDR3 length: 15 amino acids. CDR3 loop: CASSPDRAGTKEQYF. In nucleotides, the CDR3 is TGCGCCAGCAGCCCCGACCGAGCCGGGACTAAGGAGCAGTACTTC.

The gene calls are TRBV11-2 and TRBJ2-1; 10 bases agree with TRBD2. Germline CDR1 SGHAT, CDR2 FQNNGV. V dropped 5 bases and J dropped 6; count of bases not matched to a gene: 7. There are 15 residues in the CDR3. In DNA, the CDR3 is TGTGCCAGCAGCGTTACTAGCGGGGCGGGCAATGAGCAGTTCTTC. Protein: CASSVTSGAGNEQFF.

V is TRBV7-9 and J is TRBJ1-5, with TRBD1 matching over 8 bases. Germline V CDR1 and CDR2: SEHNR, FQNEAQ (reference sequence). The CDR3 contains 14 residues. Losses at the gene ends were 5 bases for V and 3 bases for J; bases not matched to a gene: 3. The CDR3 bases are TGTGCCAGCAGCAAGACAGGGGCCAATCAGCCCCAGCATTTT. It specifies CASSKTGANQPQHF.

This clone was counted only a few times. The genes are TRBV2 and TRBJ1-6; D ambiguous. CDR1 is SNHLY, CDR2 FYNNEI, per germline. V was pared by 3 bases and J by 7 bases, with 16 bases between. This CDR3 spans 16 amino acids. This chain's CDR3 is CASSDPGTAVNSPLHF. The CDR3 nucleotides are TGTGCCAGCAGTGACCCCGGCACGGCGGTGAATTCACCCCTCCACTTT.

The chain employs TRBV7-9 and TRBJ2-1, with 8 bases aligning to TRBD1. This CDR3 contains 14 residues. Losses at the gene ends were 2 bases for V and 13 bases for J; bases not matched to a gene: 10. Germline CDR1 and CDR2: SEHNR and FQNEAQ (reference sequence). CDR3 coding DNA: TGTGCCAGCAGCTTAAGGCGGGCAGGGGGCGGTCAGTTCTTC. This gives the protein CASSLRRAGGGQFF.

The rearrangement uses TRBV4-2 and TRBJ1-5; 10 nucleotides agree with TRBD1. The CDR3 totals 15 residues. Germline assignment: CDR1 LGHNA and CDR2 YNFKEQ. Trimming removed 2 bases from V and 8 bases from J; junction bases left unmatched: 6. DNA of the CDR3: TGTGCCAGCAGCCAACCCGACAGGGGGCCAGAGCCCCAGCATTTT. Amino acids: CASSQPDRGPEPQHF.

V usage is TRBV30 and J usage is TRBJ1-1, with D maybe TRBD1 (5 bases). CDR1 and CDR2 from the germline V gene are GTSNPN and SVGIG (reference sequence). V was cut by 5 bases and J by 1 base, with 14 bases left in between. The CDR3 loop spans 14 amino acids. CDR3 in DNA: TGTGCCTGGCACAGAACCACAGGGAACACTGAAGCTTTCTTT. Translation gives CAWHRTTGNTEAFF.

The chain combines TRBV27 with TRBJ1-1; the match to TRBD1 covers 8 bases. The CDR3 loop spans 16 amino acids. The V and J ends lost 2 bases and 1 base, in that order; junction bases with no gene match: 6. CDR1 is MNHEY and CDR2 is SMNVEV in the germline V gene (reference sequence). CDR3 loop: CASSLRRTGPNTEAFF. The CDR3 nucleotides are TGTGCCAGCAGTTTACGGCGGACAGGGCCGAACACTGAAGCTTTCTTT.

The CDR3 DNA sequence: TGCAGTGCTAGTTGGGAGAACGAGCAGTTCTTC. As protein: CSASWENEQFF. J is TRBJ2-1 and V is TRBV20-1; maybe TRBD2 (5 bases). The CDR3 runs to 11 residues. Trimming removed 3 bases from V and 10 bases from J, with 10 bases in between. Germline CDR1 DFQATT, CDR2 SNEGSKA (reference sequence).

This clone was seen once. V gene TRBV5-1 combines with J gene TRBJ1-2; D remains ambiguous. Germline assignment: CDR1 SGHRS and CDR2 YFSETQ. This CDR3 region has 12 residues. Trimming stripped 4 bases from V and 7 bases from J, with 11 bases between. CDR3 amino acids: CASSPRTGGYTF. The CDR3 bases are TGCGCCAGCAGCCCCCGGACTGGTGGCTACACCTTC.

Here the CDR3 DNA reads TGTGCCAGCAGTTTGCCGGGGAGGCCCCCGTGGACCCAGTACTTC. It translates to CASSLPGRPPWTQYF. V is TRBV27 and J is TRBJ2-5, with D perhaps matching TRBD2 (6 bases). V was cut by 3 bases and J by 7 bases, with 18 bases left in between. Germline lookup yields CDR1 MNHEY and CDR2 SMNVEV (reference sequence). The length of the CDR3 is 15 residues.

The chain combines TRBV28 with TRBJ1-1; D is ambiguous. The germline V gene encodes CDR1 MDHEN and CDR2 SYDVKM. Trimming pared 10 bases from V and 4 bases from J, leaving 13 bases between. The CDR3 spans 12 residues. The CDR3: CATRSSVTEAFF. In DNA, the CDR3 is TGTGCCACCAGGAGCTCGGTCACTGAAGCTTTCTTT.

The chain uses TRBV18 and TRBJ2-3, with a tentative D call TRBD2 (5 bases). This CDR3 is built from 14 residues. Germline assignment: CDR1 KGHSH and CDR2 LQKENI. The V end was cut by 6 bases, the J end by 0 bases, with 10 bases between. CDR3 in amino acids: CASSPGKSTDTQYF. CDR3 in DNA: TGTGCCAGCTCCCCCGGGAAGAGCACAGATACGCAGTATTTT. The full variable domain, in which reference TRBV18 and TRBJ2-3 provide the parts outside the CDR3, is NAGVMQNPRHLVRRRGQEARLRCSPMKGHSHVYWYRQLPEEGLKFMVYLQKENIIDESGMPKERFSAEFPKEGPSILRIQQVVRGDSAAYFCASSPGKSTDTQYFGPGTRLTVL.

There are a few counts of this clone. The chain combines TRBV11-2 with TRBJ2-7; 11 bases match TRBD2. The junction had 9 bases not matched to a gene; V was cut back by 3 bases and J by 2 bases. CDR1 is SGHAT and CDR2 is FQNNGV in the germline V gene. The CDR3 is made up of 17 amino acids. The CDR3 is CASSFELAGDPPYEQYF. As DNA, the CDR3 is TGTGCCAGCAGCTTCGAACTAGCGGGGGATCCTCCCTACGAGCAGTACTTC. The whole variable domain, filled in from reference TRBV11-2 and TRBJ2-7, reads EAGVAQSPRYKIIEKRQSVAFWCNPISGHATLYWYQQILGQGPKLLIQFQNNGVVDDSQLPKDRFSAERLKGVDSTLKIQPAKLEDSAVYLCASSFELAGDPPYEQYFGPGTRLTVT.

The rearrangement uses TRBV5-1 and TRBJ2-1; 7 bases map to TRBD1. The junction had 6 bases not matched to a gene; V was cut back by 0 bases and J by 0 bases. The germline gives CDR1 SGHRS, CDR2 YFSETQ. The CDR3 sequence is 17 residues long. Here the CDR3 reads CASSLDPGQSSYNEQFF. CDR3 nucleotide sequence: TGCGCCAGCAGCTTGGATCCGGGACAGAGCTCCTACAATGAGCAGTTCTTC.

This chain uses TRBV6-2 or TRBV6-3 with TRBJ1-2, with D unresolved. Germline V gene sequence: CDR1 MNHEY, CDR2 SVGEGT. The CDR3 contains 15 residues. V dropped 2 bases and J dropped 0 bases, with 10 bases sitting between them. CDR3 sequence: CASSYEGSSNYGYTF. CDR3 DNA sequence: TGTGCCAGCAGTTACGAGGGCAGCTCTAACTATGGCTACACCTTC.

This clone has only a few counts. The V gene is TRBV7-2, the J gene TRBJ2-3; TRBD1 matches at 7 bases. The J segment lost 5 bases and the V segment lost 5 bases, leaving 1 base of the junction unmatched. Germline CDR1 and CDR2: SGHTA and FQGNSA. This CDR3 spans 12 amino acids. The CDR3 nucleotides are TGTGCCAGCAGCCAGGGGGTAGATACGCAGTATTTT. Residues: CASSQGVDTQYF.

The V and J genes are TRBV19 and TRBJ1-4, with TRBD1 matching over 7 bases. The CDR3 runs to 16 residues. From germline, CDR1 is LNHDA and CDR2 SQIVND (reference sequence). V lost 6 bases to trimming and J lost 4 bases; unmatched junction nucleotides: 11. Here the CDR3 reads CASRGTVSGGNEKLFF. DNA of the CDR3: TGTGCCAGTAGAGGTACAGTCTCAGGGGGTAATGAAAAACTGTTTTTT.

The V gene is TRBV5-1, the J gene TRBJ2-7; TRBD2 might be the D (5 bases). V was cut by 4 bases and J by 3 bases, with 11 bases left in between. The CDR3 spans 13 residues. Per germline, CDR1 SGHRS and CDR2 YFSETQ. The CDR3 DNA follows: TGCGCCAGCAGCGTGGACGGACTCTACGAGCAGTACTTC. Protein product: CASSVDGLYEQYF.

The rearrangement joins TRBV4-1 to TRBJ1-1, with D possibly TRBD1 on 6 matching bases. The CDR3 contains 13 residues. Trimming took off 3 bases at V and 6 bases at J, with 11 bases between the two ends. Germline loops: CDR1 MGHRA, CDR2 YSYEKL. CDR3 DNA: TGCGCCAGCAGCCAGGGAACAGGGCCTGAAGCTTTCTTT. Translated, it gives CASSQGTGPEAFF.

The chain uses TRBV6-2 or TRBV6-3 and TRBJ2-4, with a weak D call TRBD1 (6 bases). Germline values: CDR1 MNHEY, CDR2 SVGEGT. The V end was cut by 2 bases, the J end by 5 bases, with 13 bases between. The CDR3 sequence is 15 residues long. CDR3 loop: CASSYDRPYENIQYF. CDR3 nucleotides: TGTGCCAGCAGTTACGACAGGCCCTACGAAAACATTCAGTACTTC.

CDR3: CASSVEKGGTSGMYNEQFF. CDR3 in DNA: TGTGCCAGCAGCGTAGAAAAGGGGGGGACTAGCGGTATGTACAATGAGCAGTTCTTC. This rearrangement joins TRBV9 to TRBJ2-1; TRBD2 matches at 11 bases. V lost 0 bases to trimming and J lost 4 bases; unmatched junction nucleotides: 12. The germline V gene encodes CDR1 SGDLS and CDR2 YYNGEE. The CDR3 covers 19 residues.